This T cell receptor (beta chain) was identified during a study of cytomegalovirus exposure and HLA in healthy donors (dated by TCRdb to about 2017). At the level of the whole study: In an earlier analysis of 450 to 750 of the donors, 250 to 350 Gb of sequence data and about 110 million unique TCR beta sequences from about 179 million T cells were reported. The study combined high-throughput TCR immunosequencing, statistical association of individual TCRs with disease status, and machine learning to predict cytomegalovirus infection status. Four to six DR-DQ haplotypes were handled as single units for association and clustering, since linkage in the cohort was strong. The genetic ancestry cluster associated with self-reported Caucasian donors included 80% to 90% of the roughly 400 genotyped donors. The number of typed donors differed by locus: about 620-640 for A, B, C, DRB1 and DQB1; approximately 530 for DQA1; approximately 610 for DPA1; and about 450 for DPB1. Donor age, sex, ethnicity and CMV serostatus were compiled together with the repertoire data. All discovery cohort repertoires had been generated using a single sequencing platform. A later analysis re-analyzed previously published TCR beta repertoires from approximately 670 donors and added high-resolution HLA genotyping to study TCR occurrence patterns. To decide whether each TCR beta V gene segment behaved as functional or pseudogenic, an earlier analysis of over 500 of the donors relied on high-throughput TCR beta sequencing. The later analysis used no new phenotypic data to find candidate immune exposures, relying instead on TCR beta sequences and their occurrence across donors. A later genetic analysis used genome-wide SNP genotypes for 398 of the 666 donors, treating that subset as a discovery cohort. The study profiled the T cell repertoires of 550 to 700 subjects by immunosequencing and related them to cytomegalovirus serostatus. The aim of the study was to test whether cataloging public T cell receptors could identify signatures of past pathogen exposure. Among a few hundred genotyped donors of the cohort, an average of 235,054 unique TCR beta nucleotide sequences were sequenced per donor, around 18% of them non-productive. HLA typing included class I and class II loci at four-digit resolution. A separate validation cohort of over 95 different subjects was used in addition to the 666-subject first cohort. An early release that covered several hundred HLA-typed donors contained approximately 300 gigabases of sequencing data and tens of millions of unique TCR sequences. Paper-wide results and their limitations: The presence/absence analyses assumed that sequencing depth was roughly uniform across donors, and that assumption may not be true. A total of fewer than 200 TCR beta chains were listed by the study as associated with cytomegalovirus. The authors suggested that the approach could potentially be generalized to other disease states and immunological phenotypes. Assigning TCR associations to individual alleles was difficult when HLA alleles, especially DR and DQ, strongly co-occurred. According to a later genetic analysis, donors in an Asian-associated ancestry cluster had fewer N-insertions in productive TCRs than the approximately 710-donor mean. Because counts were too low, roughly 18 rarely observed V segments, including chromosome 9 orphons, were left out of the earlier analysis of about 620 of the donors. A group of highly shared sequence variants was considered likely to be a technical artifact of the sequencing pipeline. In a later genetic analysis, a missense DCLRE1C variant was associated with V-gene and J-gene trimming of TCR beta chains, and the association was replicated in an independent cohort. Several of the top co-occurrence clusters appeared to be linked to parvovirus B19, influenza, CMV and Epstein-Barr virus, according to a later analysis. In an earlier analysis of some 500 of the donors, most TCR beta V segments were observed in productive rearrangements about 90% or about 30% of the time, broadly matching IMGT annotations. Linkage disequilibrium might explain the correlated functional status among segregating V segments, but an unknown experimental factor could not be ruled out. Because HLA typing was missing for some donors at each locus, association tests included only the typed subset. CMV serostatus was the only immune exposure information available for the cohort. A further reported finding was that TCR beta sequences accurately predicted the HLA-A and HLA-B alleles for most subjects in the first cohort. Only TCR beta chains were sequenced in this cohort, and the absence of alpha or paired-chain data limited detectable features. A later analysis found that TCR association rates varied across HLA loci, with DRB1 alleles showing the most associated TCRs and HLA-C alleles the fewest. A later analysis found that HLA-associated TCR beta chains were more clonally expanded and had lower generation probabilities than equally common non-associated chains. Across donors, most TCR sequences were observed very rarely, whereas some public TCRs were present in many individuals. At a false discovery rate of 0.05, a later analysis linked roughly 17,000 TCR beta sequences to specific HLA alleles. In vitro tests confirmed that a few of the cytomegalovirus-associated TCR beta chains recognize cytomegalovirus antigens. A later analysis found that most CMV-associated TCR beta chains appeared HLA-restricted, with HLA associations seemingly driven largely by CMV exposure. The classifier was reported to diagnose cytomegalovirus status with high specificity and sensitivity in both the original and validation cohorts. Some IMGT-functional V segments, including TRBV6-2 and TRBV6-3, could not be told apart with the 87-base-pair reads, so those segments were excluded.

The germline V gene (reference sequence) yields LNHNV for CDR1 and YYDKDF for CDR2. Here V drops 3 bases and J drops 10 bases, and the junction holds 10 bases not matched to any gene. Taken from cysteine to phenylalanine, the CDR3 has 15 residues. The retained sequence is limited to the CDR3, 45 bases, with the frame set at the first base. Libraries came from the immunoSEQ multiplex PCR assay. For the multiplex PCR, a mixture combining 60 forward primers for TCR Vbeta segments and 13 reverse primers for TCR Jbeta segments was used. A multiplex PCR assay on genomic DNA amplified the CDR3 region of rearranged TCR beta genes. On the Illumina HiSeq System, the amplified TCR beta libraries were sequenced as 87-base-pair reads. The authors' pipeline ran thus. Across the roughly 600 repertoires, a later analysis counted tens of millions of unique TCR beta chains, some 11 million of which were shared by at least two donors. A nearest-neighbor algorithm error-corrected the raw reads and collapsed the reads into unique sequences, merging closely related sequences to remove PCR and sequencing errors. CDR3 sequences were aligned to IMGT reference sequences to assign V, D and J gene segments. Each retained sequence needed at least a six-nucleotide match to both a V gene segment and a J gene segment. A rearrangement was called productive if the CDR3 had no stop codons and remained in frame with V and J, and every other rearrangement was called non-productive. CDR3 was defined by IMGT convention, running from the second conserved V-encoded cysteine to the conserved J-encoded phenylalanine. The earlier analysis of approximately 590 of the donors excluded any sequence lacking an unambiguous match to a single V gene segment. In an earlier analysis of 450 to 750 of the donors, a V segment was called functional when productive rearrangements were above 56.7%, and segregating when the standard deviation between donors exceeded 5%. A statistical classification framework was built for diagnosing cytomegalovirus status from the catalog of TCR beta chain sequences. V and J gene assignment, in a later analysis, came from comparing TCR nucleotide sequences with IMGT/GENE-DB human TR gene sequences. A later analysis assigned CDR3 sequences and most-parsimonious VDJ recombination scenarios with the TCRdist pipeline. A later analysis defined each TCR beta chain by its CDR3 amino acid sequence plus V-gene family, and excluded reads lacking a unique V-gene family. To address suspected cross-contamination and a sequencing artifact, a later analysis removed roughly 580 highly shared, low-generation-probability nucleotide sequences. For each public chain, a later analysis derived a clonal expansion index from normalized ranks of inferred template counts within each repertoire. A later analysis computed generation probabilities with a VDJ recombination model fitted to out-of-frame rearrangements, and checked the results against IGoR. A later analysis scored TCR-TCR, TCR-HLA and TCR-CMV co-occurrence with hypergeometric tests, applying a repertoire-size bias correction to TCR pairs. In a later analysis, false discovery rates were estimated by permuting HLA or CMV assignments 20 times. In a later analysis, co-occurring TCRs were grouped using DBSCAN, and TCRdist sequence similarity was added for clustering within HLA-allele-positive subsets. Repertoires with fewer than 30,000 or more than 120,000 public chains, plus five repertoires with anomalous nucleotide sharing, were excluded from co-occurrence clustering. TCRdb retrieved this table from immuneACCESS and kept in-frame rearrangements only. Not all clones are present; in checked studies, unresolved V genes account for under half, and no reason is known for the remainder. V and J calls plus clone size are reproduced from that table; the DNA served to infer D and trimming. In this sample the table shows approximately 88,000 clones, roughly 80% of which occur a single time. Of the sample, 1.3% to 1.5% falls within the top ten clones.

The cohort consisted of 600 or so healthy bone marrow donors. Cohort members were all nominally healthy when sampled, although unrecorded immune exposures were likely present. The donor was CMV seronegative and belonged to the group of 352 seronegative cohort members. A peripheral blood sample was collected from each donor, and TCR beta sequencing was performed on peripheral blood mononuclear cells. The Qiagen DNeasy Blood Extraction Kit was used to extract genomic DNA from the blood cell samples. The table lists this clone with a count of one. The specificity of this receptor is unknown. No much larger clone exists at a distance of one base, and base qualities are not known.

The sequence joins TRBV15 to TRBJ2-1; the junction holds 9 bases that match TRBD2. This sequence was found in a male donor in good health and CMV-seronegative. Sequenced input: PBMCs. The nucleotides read TGTGCCACCAGCAGTGATCCTGGACTAGCGATGGAGCAGTTCTTC. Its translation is CATSSDPGLAMEQFF.